The clone carrying this T cell receptor beta chain was observed at least ten times. Germline loops: CDR1 SGHNT, CDR2 YYREEE (reference sequence). With V trimmed by 2 bases and J by 1 base, 9 bases remained unmatched. The CDR3 is made up of 17 amino acids. TCRdb itself ran the PCR reads through MiXCR, one entry per CDR3 protein. The profile shows 50,000 to 65,000 distinct CDR3 sequences, under 30% of them singletons. The source of the sample is a study of molecular identifiers for immune sequencing clone quantification. The sequenced sample consisted of naive CD8+ T cells from blood, with Jurkat cell RNA spiked in. The sample's subset: FACS-sorted CD8+CD4-CCR7+CD45RA+ naive T cells. This receptor was identified in a human donor in good health. Some libraries in this study had Jurkat cell RNA spiked in. V and J are TRBV5-4 and TRBJ2-5; 9 bases are shared with TRBD2. The DNA of the CDR3 is TGTGCCAGCAGCTTCGAACCTAGACTAGCGGTCCAAGAGACCCAGTACTTC. The encoded protein is CASSFEPRLAVQETQYF.